This passage covers 26 T cell receptor beta chains from one sample sequenced in a study of T cell repertoires in cytomegalovirus infection (dated by TCRdb to the late 2010s). Data came from an Illumina HiSeq 1500. Through fastp at Q25 and MiXCR, TCRdb rebuilt clones from the public reads, retaining in-frame beta chains. Every entry covers one CDR3 protein and lists the most common genes and DNA from its rows. This sample is represented by approximately 1,000,000 distinct CDR3 sequences; roughly 31% of them were singletons. In total, the top ten clones hold 13% of the sample. Taken with the paper, the label for treatment or condition translates to: in vitro stimulation with specific CMV peptide epitopes to enrich CMV-specific T cells. Antigen specificity for these receptors is unknown. The sequencing here drew on cultured CD8+ T cells from PBMCs, taken from culture after CMV antigen stimulation. The source of these receptors is a human donor in good health (CMV status not recorded). Some clones in this sample may be carry-over from other donors' samples.

The chain carries TRBV3-1 and TRBJ2-4; 10 bases agree with TRBD2. Germline lookup yields CDR1 LGHDT and CDR2 YNNKEL (reference sequence). The CDR3 spans 16 residues. Losses at the gene ends were 6 bases for V and 6 bases for J; bases not matched to a gene: 11. CDR3: CASSHERGGRRNIQYF. The DNA of the CDR3 is TGTGCCAGCAGTCATGAGCGGGGGGGGAGGAGAAACATTCAGTACTTC.

The chain is built from TRBV6-1 and TRBJ2-1; TRBD2 matches 8 bases. Germline V gene lookup returns CDR1 MNHNS and CDR2 SASEGT. Trimming removed 7 bases from V and 3 bases from J; junction bases left unmatched: 14. This CDR3 has 17 residues. CDR3 in DNA: TGTGCCAGCAACCCCTTCGGGGGGGCCGCAGTCTACAATGAGCAGTTCTTC. It translates to CASNPFGGAAVYNEQFF.

The chain combines TRBV6-2 or TRBV6-3 with TRBJ2-7; D is perhaps TRBD1 or TRBD2 (5 bases each). CDR3 size: 12 residues. V gave up 6 bases and J gave up 9 bases, with 15 bases separating them. Germline CDR1 is MNHEY and CDR2 is SVGEGT. The CDR3 coding sequence is TGTGCCAGCAGGGCCGGGACGAATTTGCAGTACGTC. This translates into CASRAGTNLQYV.

The sample holds a few counts of this clonotype. The chain joins TRBV6-5 to TRBJ2-2; 7 bases fit TRBD1. Trimming took 6 bases from V and 6 from J; bases not matched to a gene: 4. CDR3 size: 13 residues. Germline CDR1 is MNHEY and CDR2 is SVGAGI. The CDR3 coding sequence is TGTGCCAGCAGAGCACAGGGGCCCGGGGAGCTGTTTTTT. Translation gives CASRAQGPGELFF.

This clonotype turned up a few times. The rearrangement links TRBV4-1 to TRBJ1-2; D may be TRBD1 (5 bases). The CDR3 runs 14 residues. V lost 0 bases to trimming and J lost 8 bases, with 13 bases between them. Per germline, CDR1 MGHRA and CDR2 YSYEKL. CDR3 protein: CASSQEWGPTGYTF. The CDR3 DNA reads TGCGCCAGCAGCCAAGAATGGGGCCCGACAGGCTACACCTTC.

This clonotype was observed a handful of times. The chain is built from TRBV27 and TRBJ2-3, with D possibly being TRBD1 (6 bases). CDR1 MNHEY and CDR2 SMNVEV come from the germline V gene (reference sequence). Trimming pared 8 bases from V and 5 bases from J, leaving 14 bases between. The CDR3 consists of 13 residues. CDR3 protein: CASEAGEGDTQYF. The CDR3 DNA follows: TGTGCCAGCGAGGCAGGGGAAGGAGATACGCAGTATTTT.

This clonotype was seen more than once but under ten times. V usage is TRBV7-6 and J usage is TRBJ2-1, with 12 bases lining up with TRBD1. Trimming removed 4 bases from V and 5 bases from J; junction bases left unmatched: 9. The germline gives CDR1 SGHVS, CDR2 FNYEAQ. The CDR3 runs 17 residues. The CDR3 loop reads CASSSPRDRGHHNEQFF. In DNA form, the CDR3 reads TGTGCCAGCAGCTCCCCCCGGGACAGGGGGCACCACAATGAGCAGTTCTTC.

The V and J genes are TRBV5-6 and TRBJ2-6; D call uncertain. From germline, CDR1 is SGHDT and CDR2 YYEEEE. V shed 2 bases and J shed 0 bases, with 6 bases lying between them. This CDR3 region has 15 residues. CDR3 protein: CASSFGTSGANVLTF. The CDR3 DNA is TGTGCCAGCAGCTTTGGTACCTCTGGGGCCAACGTCCTGACTTTC.

V gene TRBV6-5 combines with J gene TRBJ2-1, with D perhaps assigned TRBD1 or TRBD2 (5 bases each). V was shortened by 0 bases and J by 9 bases, with 9 bases between the two germline ends. Germline V lookup: CDR1 MNHEY, CDR2 SVGAGI. This CDR3 is built from 13 residues. The CDR3 region is CASSYSGTAEQFF. The CDR3 region has the DNA TGTGCCAGCAGTTACTCCGGGACGGCTGAGCAGTTCTTC.

The chain joins TRBV19 to TRBJ2-7; no reliable D call. Germline CDR1 and CDR2: LNHDA and SQIVND (reference sequence). Trimming stripped 2 bases from V and 0 bases from J, with 8 bases between. The CDR3 contains 14 residues. The CDR3 reads CASSIQDSSYEQYF. The CDR3 coding sequence is TGTGCCAGTAGTATACAGGATAGCTCCTACGAGCAGTACTTC. The whole variable domain, filled in from reference TRBV19 and TRBJ2-7, reads DGGITQSPKYLFRKEGQNVTLSCEQNLNHDAMYWYRQDPGQGLRLIYYSQIVNDFQKGDIAEGYSVSREKKESFPLTVTSAQKNPTAFYLCASSIQDSSYEQYFGPGTRLTVT.

As DNA, the CDR3 is TGTGCCAGCAGCTTATTCCCGGGCGGGGGTCATGGCTACACCTTC. This sequence encodes CASSLFPGGGHGYTF. V and J are TRBV7-6 and TRBJ1-2; D is perhaps TRBD1 (5 bases). Germline V gene sequence: CDR1 SGHVS, CDR2 FNYEAQ. The germline V and J ends were trimmed by 2 bases and 6 bases, with 16 bases remaining between them. This CDR3 contains 15 residues. The full variable domain, with the rest looked up from reference TRBV7-6 and TRBJ1-2, is GAGVSQSPRYKVTKRGQDVALRCDPISGHVSLYWYRQALGQGPEFLTYFNYEAQQDKSGLPNDRFSAERPEGSISTLTIQRTEQRDSAMYRCASSLFPGGGHGYTFGSGTRLTVV.

The rearrangement links TRBV6-2 or TRBV6-3 to TRBJ1-5; D is undetermined. Germline CDR1 MNHEY, CDR2 SVGEGT. The CDR3 contains 15 residues. V was clipped by 4 bases and J by 4 bases, with 14 bases between them. The CDR3 spells CASSSSALRNQPQHF. DNA for the CDR3: TGTGCCAGCAGTTCATCGGCCCTGAGGAATCAGCCCCAGCATTTT.

The chain is built from TRBV5-4 and TRBJ1-2, with D uncertain. The CDR3 covers 14 residues. Trimming stripped 2 bases from V and 4 bases from J, with 12 bases between. Germline V gene lookup returns CDR1 SGHNT and CDR2 YYREEE (reference sequence). This CDR3 is CASSLDGFLYGYTF. The CDR3 region has the DNA TGTGCCAGCAGCTTAGACGGATTCCTCTATGGCTACACCTTC.

The V gene is TRBV27, the J gene TRBJ2-3; D call uncertain. Germline loops: CDR1 MNHEY, CDR2 SMNVEV (reference sequence). The CDR3 runs 12 residues. V was cut by 10 bases and J by 2 bases, with 10 bases left in between. The CDR3 sequence: CATADPTDTQYF. CDR3 bases: TGTGCCACCGCTGACCCCACAGATACGCAGTATTTT.

The gene calls are TRBV9 and TRBJ1-2; D is uncertain. The CDR3 has 16 amino acids. Germline V lookup: CDR1 SGDLS, CDR2 YYNGEE. Trimming took 0 bases from V and 0 from J, leaving 12 bases between them. CDR3 nucleotide sequence: TGTGCCAGCAGCGTAGCAAAAACGGCTCCTAACTATGGCTACACCTTC. Translated: CASSVAKTAPNYGYTF.

This sequence joins TRBV13 and TRBJ1-1, with 10 bases that match TRBD1. The CDR3 loop spans 16 amino acids. The ends lost 3 bases at V and 0 bases at J; junction bases unmatched: 4. Germline-derived CDR1 and CDR2 are PRHDT and FYEKMQ (reference sequence). CDR3 coding DNA: TGTGCCAGCAGCTTTACCGGGACAGGGGTGAACACTGAAGCTTTCTTT. This encodes CASSFTGTGVNTEAFF. Combining the CDR3 with reference TRBV13 and TRBJ1-1 gives the whole variable domain AAGVIQSPRHLIKEKRETATLKCYPIPRHDTVYWYQQGPGQDPQFLISFYEKMQSDKGSIPDRFSAQQFSDYHSELNMSSLELGDSALYFCASSFTGTGVNTEAFFGQGTRLTVV.

V usage is TRBV27 and J usage is TRBJ2-2; D may match TRBD1 or TRBD2 (5 bases each). V was shortened by 0 bases and J by 4 bases, with 12 bases between the two germline ends. This CDR3 has 16 amino acids. CDR1 is MNHEY and CDR2 is SMNVEV in the germline V gene (reference sequence). The CDR3 region is CASSLSWGSGTGELFF. The DNA for the CDR3 is TGTGCCAGCAGTTTATCGTGGGGGTCTGGCACCGGGGAGCTGTTTTTT.

This clonotype has a count of ten or more. The rearrangement joins TRBV19 to TRBJ2-7, with D possibly matching TRBD1 (6 bases). Deletions cut 2 bases from V and 2 bases from J, with 16 bases between. This CDR3 has 16 amino acids. Germline-derived CDR1 and CDR2 are LNHDA and SQIVND (reference sequence). CDR3 sequence (DNA): TGTGCCAGTAGTATAATGACCGGGACACCTACCTACGAGCAGTACTTC. This translates into CASSIMTGTPTYEQYF. The complete variable domain, with remaining parts taken from reference TRBV19 and TRBJ2-7, reads DGGITQSPKYLFRKEGQNVTLSCEQNLNHDAMYWYRQDPGQGLRLIYYSQIVNDFQKGDIAEGYSVSREKKESFPLTVTSAQKNPTAFYLCASSIMTGTPTYEQYFGPGTRLTVT.

The V gene is TRBV27, the J gene TRBJ2-3; 8 nucleotides agree with TRBD2. V lost 3 bases and J lost 3; bases outside the gene matches: 5. The CDR3 spans 15 residues. Germline CDR1 reads MNHEY; CDR2 reads SMNVEV (reference sequence). The DNA of the CDR3 is TGTGCCAGCAGTTTCGGGGGGGGAAGGACAGATACGCAGTATTTT. Amino acids: CASSFGGGRTDTQYF.

The rearrangement uses TRBV7-9 and TRBJ2-7; 7 bases map to TRBD1. CDR1 and CDR2 from the germline V gene are SEHNR and FQNEAQ (reference sequence). The J segment lost 3 bases and the V segment lost 1 base, leaving 6 bases of the junction unmatched. The CDR3 covers 15 residues. DNA of the CDR3: TGTGCCAGCAGCTTAGTCGGGACAGCCGTCTACGAGCAGTACTTC. Encoded protein: CASSLVGTAVYEQYF.

This clonotype showed up just a few times. This chain links TRBV6-1 with TRBJ1-1; D remains unclear. This CDR3 has 14 amino acids. The V gene lost 3 bases and the J gene lost 1 base, with 9 bases spanning the gap. Germline V gene data show CDR1 as MNHNS and CDR2 as SASEGT. For the CDR3, the DNA is TGTGCCAGCAGTGAGTGGAGGGAGAACACTGAAGCTTTCTTT. Translating gives CASSEWRENTEAFF.

The chain has TRBV19 and TRBJ2-1; tentatively, D is TRBD2 (6 bases). Per the germline V gene, CDR1 is LNHDA and CDR2 is SQIVND (reference sequence). V lost 3 bases and J 6 bases, leaving 12 bases between the germline ends. The CDR3 runs to 14 residues. CDR3 protein: CASSMGTAGNEQFF. DNA of the CDR3: TGTGCCAGTAGTATGGGGACTGCGGGCAATGAGCAGTTCTTC.

This clonotype has ten or more counts. This sequence joins TRBV7-9 and TRBJ1-4; D is uncertain. V was shortened by 11 bases and J by 7 bases, with 20 bases between the two germline ends. The CDR3 loop spans 14 amino acids. CDR1 SEHNR and CDR2 FQNEAQ come from the germline V gene (reference sequence). CDR3 residues: CAQLRRKGGEKLFF. The CDR3 bases are TGTGCCCAGTTACGTAGGAAAGGAGGTGAAAAACTGTTTTTT.

This chain connects TRBV7-8 to TRBJ1-2; perhaps TRBD1 as D (5 bases). V was pared by 4 bases and J by 6 bases, with 12 bases between. Germline values: CDR1 SGHVS, CDR2 FQNEAQ. There are 13 residues in the CDR3. The CDR3 DNA reads TGTGCCAGCAGCTCTCGTCCCAGGGATGGCTACACCTTC. This codes for CASSSRPRDGYTF.

The chain uses TRBV5-1 and TRBJ2-1; D gene ambiguous. From germline, CDR1 is SGHRS and CDR2 YFSETQ. The CDR3 spans 11 residues. Trimming removed 5 bases from V and 7 bases from J, with 7 bases in between. Here the CDR3 reads CASRDENEQFF. DNA for the CDR3: TGCGCCAGCAGAGATGAGAATGAGCAGTTCTTC.

The chain carries TRBV5-5 and TRBJ2-5; a possible D gene is TRBD1 (6 bases). Germline values: CDR1 SGHKS, CDR2 YYEKEE (reference sequence). V lost 0 bases to trimming and J lost 2 bases, with 14 bases between them. CDR3 size: 16 residues. The CDR3 sequence is CASSLGTDRIQETQYF. CDR3 coding DNA: TGTGCCAGCAGCTTGGGCACGGACAGAATTCAAGAGACCCAGTACTTC.